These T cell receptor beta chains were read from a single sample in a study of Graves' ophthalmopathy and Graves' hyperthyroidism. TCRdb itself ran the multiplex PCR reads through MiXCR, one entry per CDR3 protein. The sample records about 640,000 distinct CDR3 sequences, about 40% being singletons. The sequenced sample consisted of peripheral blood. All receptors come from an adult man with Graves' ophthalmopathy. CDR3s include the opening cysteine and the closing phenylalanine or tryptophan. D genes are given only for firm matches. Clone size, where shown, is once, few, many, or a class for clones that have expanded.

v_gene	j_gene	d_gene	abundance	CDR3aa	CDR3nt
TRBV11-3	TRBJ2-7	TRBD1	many	CASSLLARGFEQYF	TGTGCCAGCAGCTTACTGGCCAGGGGGTTCGAGCAGTACTTC
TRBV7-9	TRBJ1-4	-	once	CASSPGFGGNEKLFF	TGTGCCAGCAGCCCGGGTTTCGGGGGGAATGAAAAACTGTTTTTT
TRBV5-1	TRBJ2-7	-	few	CASSLSGLGEQYF	TGCGCCAGCAGCCTTAGCGGTTTGGGCGAGCAGTACTTC
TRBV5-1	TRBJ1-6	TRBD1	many	CASSLGQEGSPLHF	TGCGCCAGCAGCCTCGGACAGGAGGGCTCACCCCTCCACTTT
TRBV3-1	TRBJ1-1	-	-	CASSRNMNTEAFF	TGTGCCAGCAGCCGAAACATGAACACTGAAGCTTTCTTT
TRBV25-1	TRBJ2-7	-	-	CASLSAGRSEQYF	TGTGCCAGCCTTAGCGCGGGGAGGTCCGAGCAGTACTTC
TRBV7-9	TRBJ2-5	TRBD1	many	CASSPPTGGRETQYF	TGTGCCAGCAGCCCGCCGACAGGGGGCCGAGAGACCCAGTACTTC
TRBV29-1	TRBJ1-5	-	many	CSVVTGNSNQLQHF	TGCAGCGTTGTGACGGGTAATAGCAATCAGCTGCAGCATTTT
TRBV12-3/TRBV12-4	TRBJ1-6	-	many	CASSLTGRQSPLHF	TGTGCCAGCAGTTTAACAGGGCGGCAGTCACCCCTCCACTTT
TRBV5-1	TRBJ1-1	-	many	CASSLTDLGIAEAFF	TGCGCCAGCAGCTTGACCGATTTGGGGATCGCTGAAGCTTTCTTT
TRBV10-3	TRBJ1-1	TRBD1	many	CAISPGGRGSEAFF	TGTGCCATCAGTCCAGGGGGTCGGGGGTCAGAAGCTTTCTTT
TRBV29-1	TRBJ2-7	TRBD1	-	CSFLDRGQNEQYF	TGCAGCTTCCTGGACAGGGGGCAAAACGAGCAGTACTTC
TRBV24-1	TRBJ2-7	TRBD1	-	CATSAPGQGYEQYF	TGTGCCACCAGTGCTCCAGGACAGGGGTACGAGCAGTACTTC
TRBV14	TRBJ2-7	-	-	CASSPRPEGGLLGDEQYF	TGTGCCAGCTCACCACGACCAGAAGGGGGACTCCTCGGGGACGAGCAGTACTTC
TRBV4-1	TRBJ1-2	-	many	CASSQDLSGARGYTF	TGCGCCAGCAGCCAAGATCTGTCGGGGGCGCGGGGCTACACCTTC
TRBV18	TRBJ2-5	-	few	CASAGRSDETQYF	TGTGCCAGCGCCGGTAGATCGGATGAGACCCAGTACTTC
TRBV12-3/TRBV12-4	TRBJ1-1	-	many	CASSLAGVGLNTEAFF	TGTGCCAGCAGTTTAGCAGGCGTGGGGTTGAACACTGAAGCTTTCTTT
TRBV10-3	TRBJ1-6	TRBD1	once	CAIRPGTGIHF	TGTGCCATCAGACCCGGGACAGGCATCCACTTT
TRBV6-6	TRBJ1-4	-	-	CASSYGNAGAEKLFF	TGTGCCAGCAGTTATGGGAACGCAGGAGCGGAAAAACTGTTTTTT
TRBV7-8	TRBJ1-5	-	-	CASSQARENSNQPQHF	TGCGCCAGCAGCCAAGCCAGGGAAAATAGCAATCAGCCCCAGCATTTT
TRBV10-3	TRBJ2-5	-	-	CAWSLGALETQYF	TGTGCCTGGAGTTTAGGGGCCCTAGAGACCCAGTACTTC
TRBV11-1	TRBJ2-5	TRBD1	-	CASSLAHRGSSYNEQYF	TGTGCCAGCAGCTTAGCCCACAGGGGGAGCTCCTACAATGAGCAGTACTTC
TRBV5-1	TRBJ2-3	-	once	CASSLAQGTRDTQYF	TGCGCCAGCAGCTTGGCCCAGGGGACGAGGGATACGCAGTATTTT
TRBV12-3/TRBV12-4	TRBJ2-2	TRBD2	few	CASSFHSGGADGELFF	TGTGCCAGCAGTTTCCATAGCGGGGGGGCAGACGGGGAGCTGTTTTTT
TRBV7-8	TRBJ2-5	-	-	CASSEAGEGDQYF	TGTGCCAGCAGTGAAGCCGGCGAGGGGGACCAGTACTTC
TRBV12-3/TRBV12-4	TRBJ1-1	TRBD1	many	CASSRNRGRGTEAFF	TGTGCCAGCAGTCGGAACAGGGGGCGGGGCACTGAAGCTTTCTTT
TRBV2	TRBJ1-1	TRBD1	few	CAVWDRDDPDTEAFF	TGTGCCGTCTGGGACAGGGATGATCCTGACACTGAAGCTTTCTTT
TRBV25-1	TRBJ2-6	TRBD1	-	CASSSWTGSTGANVLTF	TGTGCCAGCAGCTCGTGGACAGGGTCGACTGGGGCCAACGTCCTGACTTTC
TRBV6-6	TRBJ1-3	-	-	CASSGGVDTIYF	TGTGCCAGCAGTGGAGGTGTGGACACCATATATTTT